Given below is one T cell receptor (beta chain) in context. As handled by the study authors: Reference gene primer amplification yielded estimated nucleated cell counts. Using immunoSEQ multiplex PCR, the repertoire was profiled, and TCRdb retains in-frame clones only, with some absent. V and J calls and clone size are as listed in that table; D and trimming were resolved from the DNA. The sample has more than 100,000 clones, approximately 87% seen once. The data are from a study of blood T cell repertoires in COVID-19. Study context: Samples representing acute and convalescent COVID-19 were sourced from the United States, Italy and Spain. In each case, the material was cDNA or gDNA derived from T cells, B-cell-depleted T cells, or PBMCs.

Germline CDR1 and CDR2: SGHNT and YENEEA. This CDR3 comprises 15 residues. The V segment lost 2 bases and the J segment 6 bases; nucleotides outside the gene matches: 7. This sequence was found in a man in his 70s with active COVID-19. The sequencing sample was made of peripheral blood. This chain uses TRBV11-3 with TRBJ2-1; TRBD2 matches 7 bases. The CDR3 spells CASSLRGTGGNEQFF. CDR3 bases: TGTGCCAGCAGCTTACGTGGAACGGGGGGCAATGAGCAGTTCTTC.